The rows below give T cell receptor beta chains drawn from one sample of a study of OX40 agonist ivuxolimab in advanced cancers. TCRdb's table, derived via immunoSEQ multiplex PCR, lists solely in-frame clones and lacks some. The data hold fewer than 85,000 clones, with roughly 84% observed a single time. The sample here was CD4+ or CD8+ T cells sorted from blood, taken in a trial of the OX40 agonist ivuxolimab. The origin of the receptors is an adult with an advanced solid tumor such as melanoma, head and neck, liver or kidney cancer. CDR3s include the opening cysteine and the closing phenylalanine or tryptophan. D genes are given only for firm matches. The listing skips clone size in some rows; elsewhere it reads once, few, many or a size class.

d_call,v_call,clone_size,j_call,cdr3_aa,cdr3_nt
TRBD2,TRBV29-1,once,TRBJ2-5,CSVVGSGGAPGTQYF,TGCAGCGTTGTGGGTAGCGGGGGGGCCCCGGGGACCCAGTACTTC
.,TRBV19,.,TRBJ1-2,CASSTGVTYGYTF,TGTGCCAGTAGTACCGGGGTGACCTATGGCTACACCTTC
.,TRBV9,.,TRBJ2-1,CASSVSLDSFGIYNEQFF,TGTGCCAGCAGCGTTTCACTAGATAGCTTCGGGATCTACAATGAGCAGTTCTTC
TRBD1,TRBV18,.,TRBJ1-4,CASSPRAGGGNEKLFF,TGTGCCAGCTCACCACGAGCAGGGGGAGGTAATGAAAAACTGTTTTTT
.,TRBV5-5,.,TRBJ2-7,CAAPVRGSYEQYF,TGTGCCGCCCCTGTTCGTGGGAGCTACGAGCAGTACTTC
.,TRBV21-1,.,TRBJ2-1,CASSFRLVLSYNEQFF,TGTGCCAGCAGCTTCCGACTGGTTCTCTCCTACAATGAGCAGTTCTTC
TRBD2,TRBV10-1,.,TRBJ2-7,CASSPPGLAGGGSYEQYF,TGCGCCAGCAGTCCTCCGGGACTAGCGGGGGGAGGGTCCTACGAGCAGTACTTC
TRBD1,TRBV7-9,.,TRBJ2-1,CASSHRGGTGFDEQFF,TGTGCCAGCAGCCACCGAGGTGGGACAGGGTTCGATGAGCAGTTCTTC
TRBD1,TRBV10-1,.,TRBJ2-3,CASSEMSGGEDTQYF,TGCGCCAGCAGTGAGATGTCAGGGGGTGAAGATACGCAGTATTTT
.,TRBV4-3,.,TRBJ1-3,CASSQAGTPLSGNTIYF,TGCGCCAGCAGCCAGGCTGGGACACCCCTTTCTGGAAACACCATATATTTT
.,TRBV19,.,TRBJ1-6,CASTRNSPLHF,TGTGCCAGTACGAGAAATTCACCCCTCCACTTT
.,TRBV7-2,.,TRBJ1-1,CASSLEGDPRLAEAFF,TGTGCCAGCAGCTTAGAGGGGGACCCGCGACTTGCTGAAGCTTTCTTT
TRBD1,TRBV10-3,once,TRBJ1-6,CAISESGPRGLSYNSPLHF,TGTGCCATCAGTGAGTCAGGGCCCAGGGGGCTGTCCTATAATTCACCCCTCCACTTT
.,TRBV28,.,TRBJ1-1,CASSPQGRAFF,TGTGCCAGCAGTCCACAGGGACGTGCTTTCTTT
.,TRBV7-3,.,TRBJ2-2,CASSSTTTGNTGELFF,TGTGCCAGCAGCTCAACAACCACAGGGAACACCGGGGAGCTGTTTTTT
TRBD1,TRBV6-6,.,TRBJ1-5,CASSQGVGNQPQHF,TGTGCCAGCAGCCAGGGGGTGGGCAATCAGCCCCAGCATTTT
.,TRBV6-5,.,TRBJ1-2,CASSYQAGTNYGYTF,TGTGCCAGCAGTTACCAGGCAGGGACCAACTATGGCTACACCTTC
.,TRBV4-2,.,TRBJ2-5,CASSQATGTRETQYF,TGTGCCAGCAGCCAAGCTACCGGGACACGGGAGACCCAGTACTTC
.,TRBV20-1,.,TRBJ1-3,CSANSGNTIYF,TGCAGTGCTAACAGCGGAAACACCATATATTTT
.,TRBV5-1,.,TRBJ2-7,CASRGTHGAYEQYF,TGCGCCAGCAGAGGGACTCATGGGGCTTACGAGCAGTACTTC
.,TRBV2,.,TRBJ2-3,CASSANRNSGDTQYF,TGTGCCAGCAGTGCGAATAGAAACTCCGGAGATACGCAGTATTTT
TRBD2,TRBV6-5,.,TRBJ2-3,CASSYSRTSGSDTQYF,TGTGCCAGCAGTTACTCCCGGACTAGCGGGAGTGATACGCAGTATTTT
.,TRBV7-2,.,TRBJ2-7,CASSLPGSYEQYF,TGTGCCAGCAGCTTACCGGGGAGCTACGAGCAGTACTTC
.,TRBV25-1,.,TRBJ1-3,CASSEPPGATIYF,TGTGCCAGCAGTGAACCCCCCGGGGCCACCATATATTTT
.,TRBV28,.,TRBJ1-5,CASSLAPGHQPQHF,TGTGCCAGCAGCCTGGCACCAGGGCATCAGCCCCAGCATTTT
TRBD2,TRBV7-3,.,TRBJ2-2,CASSLAGLAGGPITGELFF,TGTGCCAGCAGCTTAGCGGGACTAGCGGGAGGGCCTATCACCGGGGAGCTGTTTTTT
TRBD2,TRBV6-5,.,TRBJ2-3,CASSSVTSGGPDTQYF,TGTGCCAGCAGTTCAGTGACTAGCGGGGGGCCAGATACGCAGTATTTT
TRBD2,TRBV4-3,.,TRBJ2-4,CASSQEASGGATKNIQYF,TGCGCCAGCAGCCAAGAAGCTAGCGGGGGGGCAACCAAAAACATTCAGTACTTC
.,TRBV5-1,.,TRBJ1-5,CASSPEGYSNQPQHF,TGCGCCAGCAGTCCGGAGGGCTATAGCAATCAGCCCCAGCATTTT
.,TRBV9,.,TRBJ2-3,CASSVRSAPTPDTQYF,TGTGCCAGCAGCGTGAGGAGCGCGCCAACCCCAGATACGCAGTATTTT
.,TRBV7-2,.,TRBJ1-5,CASSLGGGGQPQHF,TGTGCCAGCAGCTTAGGGGGGGGAGGGCAGCCCCAGCATTTT
TRBD1,TRBV4-3,.,TRBJ1-2,CASSLDRGKDYTF,TGCGCCAGCAGCCTTGACAGGGGAAAGGACTACACCTTC